Sequencing of this T cell receptor beta chain was carried out in a study of tissue T cells after allogeneic stem cell transplantation. The protocol was immunoSEQ multiplex PCR, while the TCRdb copy is restricted to in-frame clones and leaves out a portion. Counted here are several thousand clones, around 29% occurring once; the ten biggest clones make up around 6.5%. The time point: mouse harvest day 14 after allogeneic transplant. Mouse grafts combined 10^7 T-cell-depleted bone marrow cells with 10^6 splenic CD5+ T cells. Germline CDR1 and CDR2: KGHTA and FQNQQP. CDR3 length equals 13 residues. This clone has just a few counts. Gene names denote mouse genes. From the germline J gene comes the end of the CDR3, since the read stops 1 residue before it.

Material for sequencing was skin. The TCR sequence derives from a female BALB/c mouse given C57BL/6 T cells with graft-versus-host disease after an allogeneic hematopoietic cell transplant. This chain links TRBV23 with TRBJ1-2. This CDR3 is CSSSQSKNSDYTF. Partial CDR3 DNA: TGCTCCAGCAGTCAATCGAAAAACTCCGACTACACC.